This TCR beta chain was profiled in a study of shared clonotypes between healthy human individuals. Some clones are missing from TCRdb's copy, which holds only in-frame ones; the method was immunoSEQ multiplex PCR. The table records under 850,000 clones, more than 85% of them present only once. The CDR3 spans 13 residues. After removal of 5 bases from V and 6 bases from J, the junction contained 7 bases not matched to a gene. Germline CDR1 reads SGHDT; CDR2 reads YYEEEE. The study's findings and limits: Only blood underwent sampling, and tissue repertoires likely differ.

CD45RO-negative CD8 cells positively selected for CCR7 made up the naive population, which excluded terminally differentiated effector memory CD45RA+ cells. Concerning this clone itself: Its matching antigen is unknown.

The source is a man in his thirties or forties in good health. J is TRBJ2-7 and V is TRBV5-6, with 8 bases identical to TRBD1. Sequencing input: naive CD8+ T cells sorted from blood. CDR3 DNA: TGTGCCAGCAGGTGGGGGACAGGCGGCGAGCAGTACTTC. Translating gives CASRWGTGGEQYF.